This T cell receptor beta chain was obtained from a study of Ad26.COV2.S vaccination and SARS-CoV-2 variants. Repertoires were generated with immunoSEQ multiplex PCR, while TCRdb's copy carries only in-frame clones and drops some. The table includes over 250,000 clones, 80% to 90% detected once. Stated treatment: over 15 received Ad26.COV2.S at low or high dose, single or two shots; about 5 received placebo; per-sample allocation not given. Sampling was performed 63 days after the first vaccine or placebo injection. The individual, an adult aged 18-55 years, was a donor in Boston. CDR1 DFQATT and CDR2 SNEGSKA come from the germline V gene (reference sequence). V lost 3 bases, J lost 3 bases, and 9 bases lay in between. The CDR3 runs 13 residues.

This sequence was found in a person between 18 and 65 years old who received the Ad26.COV2.S COVID-19 vaccine or a placebo. Here the sequenced sample was peripheral blood, taken in a trial of Ad26.COV2.S vaccine versus placebo. The chain uses TRBV20-1 and TRBJ1-3, with D uncertain. As DNA, the CDR3 is TGCAGTGCTAGTGGCCACCTTGGAAACACCATATATTTT. Encoded protein: CSASGHLGNTIYF.